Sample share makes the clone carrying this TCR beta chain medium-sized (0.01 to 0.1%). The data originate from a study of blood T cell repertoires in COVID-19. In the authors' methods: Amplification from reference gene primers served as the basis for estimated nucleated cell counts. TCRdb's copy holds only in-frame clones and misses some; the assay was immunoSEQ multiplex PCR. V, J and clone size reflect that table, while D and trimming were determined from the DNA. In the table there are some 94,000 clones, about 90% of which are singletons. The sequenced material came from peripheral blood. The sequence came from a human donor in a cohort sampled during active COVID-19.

CDR3 in DNA: TGTGCCAGCAGCCACACGAGACAGGGTGGCTACACCTTC. Protein sequence: CASSHTRQGGYTF. This chain connects TRBV14 to TRBJ1-2, with 7 nucleotides matching TRBD1. V lost 3 bases, J lost 7 bases, and 5 bases stayed unmatched. Germline assignment: CDR1 SGHDN and CDR2 FVKESK. This CDR3 has 13 amino acids.